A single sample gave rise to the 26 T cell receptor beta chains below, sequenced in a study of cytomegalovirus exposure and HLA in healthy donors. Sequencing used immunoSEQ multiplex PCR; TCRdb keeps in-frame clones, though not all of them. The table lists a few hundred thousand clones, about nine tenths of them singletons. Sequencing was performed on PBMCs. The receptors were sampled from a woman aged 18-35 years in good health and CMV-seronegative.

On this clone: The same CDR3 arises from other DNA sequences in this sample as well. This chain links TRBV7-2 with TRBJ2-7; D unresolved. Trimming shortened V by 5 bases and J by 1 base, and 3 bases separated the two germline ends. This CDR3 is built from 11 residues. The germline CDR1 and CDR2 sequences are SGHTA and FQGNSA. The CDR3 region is CASSRSYEQYF. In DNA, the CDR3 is TGTGCCAGCAGCCGTTCCTACGAGCAGTACTTC.

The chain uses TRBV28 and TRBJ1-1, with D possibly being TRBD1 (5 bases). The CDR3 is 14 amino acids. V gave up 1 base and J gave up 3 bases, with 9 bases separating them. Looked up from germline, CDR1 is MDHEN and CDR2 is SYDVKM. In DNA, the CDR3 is TGTGCCAGCAGTTTATCCCAGGGCCACACTGAAGCTTTCTTT. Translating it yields CASSLSQGHTEAFF.

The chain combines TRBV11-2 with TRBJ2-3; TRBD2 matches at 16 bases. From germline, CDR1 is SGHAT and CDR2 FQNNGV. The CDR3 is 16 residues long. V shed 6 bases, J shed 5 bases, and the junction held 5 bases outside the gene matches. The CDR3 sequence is CASRGLAGGPGDTQYF. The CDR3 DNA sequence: TGTGCCAGCAGGGGACTAGCGGGAGGGCCGGGAGATACGCAGTATTTT. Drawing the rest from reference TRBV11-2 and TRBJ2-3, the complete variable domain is EAGVAQSPRYKIIEKRQSVAFWCNPISGHATLYWYQQILGQGPKLLIQFQNNGVVDDSQLPKDRFSAERLKGVDSTLKIQPAKLEDSAVYLCASRGLAGGPGDTQYFGPGTRLTVL.

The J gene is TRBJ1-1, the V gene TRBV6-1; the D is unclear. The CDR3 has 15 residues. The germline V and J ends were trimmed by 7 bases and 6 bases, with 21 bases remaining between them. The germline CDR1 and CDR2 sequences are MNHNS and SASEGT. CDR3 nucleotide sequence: TGTGCCAGCATTTTCGGGATCGAAAGGGTCGCTGAAGCTTTCTTT. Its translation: CASIFGIERVAEAFF.

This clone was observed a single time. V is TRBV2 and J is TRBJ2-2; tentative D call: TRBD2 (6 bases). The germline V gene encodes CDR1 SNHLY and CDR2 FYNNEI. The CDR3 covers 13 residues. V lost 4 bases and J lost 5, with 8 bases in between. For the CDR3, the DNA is TGTGCCAGCAGTGTGGAGGGTACCGGGGAGCTGTTTTTT. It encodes CASSVEGTGELFF.

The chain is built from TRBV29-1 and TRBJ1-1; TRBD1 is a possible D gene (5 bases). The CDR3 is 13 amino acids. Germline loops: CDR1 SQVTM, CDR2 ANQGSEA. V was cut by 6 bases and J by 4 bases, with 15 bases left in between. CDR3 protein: CSVQGVVSTEAFF. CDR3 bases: TGCAGCGTGCAAGGGGTCGTGAGCACTGAAGCTTTCTTT.

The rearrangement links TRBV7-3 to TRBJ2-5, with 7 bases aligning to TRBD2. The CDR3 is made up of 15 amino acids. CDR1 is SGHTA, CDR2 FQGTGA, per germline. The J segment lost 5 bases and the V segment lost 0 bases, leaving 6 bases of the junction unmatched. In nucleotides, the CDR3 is TGTGCCAGCAGCTTAACGTCGGGAGGTGGGGAGACCCAGTACTTC. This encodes CASSLTSGGGETQYF.

CDR3 sequence (DNA): TGTGCCAGCAGCTCTGTTAGCGGGAGGGGGGTCTACGAGCAGTACTTC. It encodes CASSSVSGRGVYEQYF. This chain links TRBV7-9 with TRBJ2-7; 11 bases agree with TRBD2. Germline loops: CDR1 SEHNR, CDR2 FQNEAQ (reference sequence). This CDR3 has 16 residues. The V and J ends lost 4 bases and 3 bases, in that order; junction bases with no gene match: 8.

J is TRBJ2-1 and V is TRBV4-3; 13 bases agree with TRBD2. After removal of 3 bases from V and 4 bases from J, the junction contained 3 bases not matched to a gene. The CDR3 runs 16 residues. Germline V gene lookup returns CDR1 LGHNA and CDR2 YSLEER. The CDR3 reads CASSQQTSGRYNEQFF. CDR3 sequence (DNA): TGCGCCAGCAGCCAGCAGACTAGCGGGAGGTACAATGAGCAGTTCTTC.

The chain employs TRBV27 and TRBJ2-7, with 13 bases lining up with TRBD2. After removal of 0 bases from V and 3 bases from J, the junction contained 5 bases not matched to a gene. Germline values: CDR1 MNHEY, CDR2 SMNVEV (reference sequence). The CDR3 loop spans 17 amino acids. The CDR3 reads CASSLSFGLAGVYEQYF. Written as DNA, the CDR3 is TGTGCCAGCAGTTTATCGTTTGGACTAGCGGGGGTCTACGAGCAGTACTTC.

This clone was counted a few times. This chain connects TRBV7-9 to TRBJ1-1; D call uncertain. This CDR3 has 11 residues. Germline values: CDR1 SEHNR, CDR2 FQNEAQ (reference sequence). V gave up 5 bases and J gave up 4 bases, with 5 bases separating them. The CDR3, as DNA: TGTGCCAGCAGCACGAGCACTGAAGCTTTCTTT. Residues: CASSTSTEAFF.

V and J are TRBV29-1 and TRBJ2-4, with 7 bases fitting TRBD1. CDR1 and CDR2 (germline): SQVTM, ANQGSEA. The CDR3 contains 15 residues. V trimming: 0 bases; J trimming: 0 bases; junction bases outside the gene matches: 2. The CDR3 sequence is CSVEDGTEAKNIQYF. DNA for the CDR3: TGCAGCGTTGAAGACGGGACAGAAGCCAAAAACATTCAGTACTTC.

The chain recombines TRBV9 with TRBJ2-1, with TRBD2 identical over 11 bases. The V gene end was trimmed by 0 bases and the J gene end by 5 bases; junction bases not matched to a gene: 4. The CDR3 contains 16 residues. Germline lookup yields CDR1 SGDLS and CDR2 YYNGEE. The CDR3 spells CASSVVLAGGNNEQFF. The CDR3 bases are TGTGCCAGCAGCGTAGTTCTAGCGGGAGGCAACAATGAGCAGTTCTTC.

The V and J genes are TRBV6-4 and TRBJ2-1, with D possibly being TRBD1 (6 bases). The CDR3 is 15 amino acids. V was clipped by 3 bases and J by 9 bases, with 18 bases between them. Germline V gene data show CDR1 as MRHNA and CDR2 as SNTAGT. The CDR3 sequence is CASSEGDTYLGEQFF. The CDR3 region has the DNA TGTGCCAGCAGTGAGGGGGACACCTACTTGGGTGAGCAGTTCTTC.

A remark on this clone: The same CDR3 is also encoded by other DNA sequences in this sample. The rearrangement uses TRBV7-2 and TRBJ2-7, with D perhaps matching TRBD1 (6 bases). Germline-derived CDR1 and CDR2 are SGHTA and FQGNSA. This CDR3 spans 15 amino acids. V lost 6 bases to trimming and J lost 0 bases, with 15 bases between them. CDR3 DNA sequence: TGTGCCAGCAGTCTTGGGGGCCGACTCTCCTACGAGCAGTACTTC. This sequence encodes CASSLGGRLSYEQYF.

CDR3 amino acids: CASSGLAGRETQYF. The CDR3, as DNA: TGCGCCAGCAGCGGACTAGCGGGACGCGAGACCCAGTACTTC. The rearrangement uses TRBV4-1 and TRBJ2-5; 12 nucleotides align to TRBD2. After removal of 5 bases from V and 5 bases from J, the junction contained 3 bases not matched to a gene. CDR3 length: 14 residues. CDR1 and CDR2 (germline): MGHRA, YSYEKL.

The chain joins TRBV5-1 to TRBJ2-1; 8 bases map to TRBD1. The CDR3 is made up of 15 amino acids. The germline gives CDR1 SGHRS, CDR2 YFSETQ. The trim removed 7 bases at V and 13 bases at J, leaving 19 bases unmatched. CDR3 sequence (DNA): TGCGCCAGCCGAGTGGACAGGGATATAGTGATCGGCCAGTTCTTC. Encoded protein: CASRVDRDIVIGQFF.

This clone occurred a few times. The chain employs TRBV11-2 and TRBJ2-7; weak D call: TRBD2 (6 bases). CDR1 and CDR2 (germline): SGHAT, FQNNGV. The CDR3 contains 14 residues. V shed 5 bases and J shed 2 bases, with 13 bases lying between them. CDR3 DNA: TGTGCCAGCAGCAGAACAGGAGGGCCCTACGAGCAGTACTTC. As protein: CASSRTGGPYEQYF.

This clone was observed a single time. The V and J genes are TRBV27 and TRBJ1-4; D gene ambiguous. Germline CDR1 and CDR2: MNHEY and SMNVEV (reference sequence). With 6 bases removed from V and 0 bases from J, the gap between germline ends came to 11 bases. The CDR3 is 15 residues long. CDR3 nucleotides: TGTGCCAGCAGCCCTCACGCGCCAACTAATGAAAAACTGTTTTTT. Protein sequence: CASSPHAPTNEKLFF.

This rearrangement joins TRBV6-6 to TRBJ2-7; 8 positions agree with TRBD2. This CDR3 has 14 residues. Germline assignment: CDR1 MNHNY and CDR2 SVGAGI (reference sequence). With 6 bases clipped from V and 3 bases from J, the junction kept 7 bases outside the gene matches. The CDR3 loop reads CASSREGGGYEQYF. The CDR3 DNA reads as TGTGCCAGCAGCCGGGAGGGCGGAGGCTACGAGCAGTACTTC.

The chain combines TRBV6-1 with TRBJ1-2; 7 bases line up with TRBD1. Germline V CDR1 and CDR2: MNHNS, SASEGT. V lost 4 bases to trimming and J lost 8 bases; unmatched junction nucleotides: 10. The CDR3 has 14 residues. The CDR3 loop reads CASSAMTGSNGYTF. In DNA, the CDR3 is TGTGCCAGCAGTGCCATGACAGGGAGTAACGGCTACACCTTC.

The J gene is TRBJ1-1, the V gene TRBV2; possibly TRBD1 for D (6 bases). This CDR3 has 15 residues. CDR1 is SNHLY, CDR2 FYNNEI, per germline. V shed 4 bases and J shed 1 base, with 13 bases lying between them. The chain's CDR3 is CASSGGHRANTEAFF. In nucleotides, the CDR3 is TGTGCCAGCAGTGGGGGTCACAGGGCGAACACTGAAGCTTTCTTT.

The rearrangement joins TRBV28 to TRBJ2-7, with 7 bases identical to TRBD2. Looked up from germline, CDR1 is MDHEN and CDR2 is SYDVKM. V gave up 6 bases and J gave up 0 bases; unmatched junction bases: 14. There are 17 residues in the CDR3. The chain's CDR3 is CASSSSGWEGSSYEQYF. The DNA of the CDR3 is TGTGCCAGCAGCTCCTCTGGGTGGGAGGGAAGCTCCTACGAGCAGTACTTC.

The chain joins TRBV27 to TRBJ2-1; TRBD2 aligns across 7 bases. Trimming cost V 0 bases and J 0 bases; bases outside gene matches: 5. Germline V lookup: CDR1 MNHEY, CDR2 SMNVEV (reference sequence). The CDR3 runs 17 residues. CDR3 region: CASSLSTSVPSYNEQFF. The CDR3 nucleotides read TGTGCCAGCAGTTTATCAACTAGCGTACCCTCCTACAATGAGCAGTTCTTC.

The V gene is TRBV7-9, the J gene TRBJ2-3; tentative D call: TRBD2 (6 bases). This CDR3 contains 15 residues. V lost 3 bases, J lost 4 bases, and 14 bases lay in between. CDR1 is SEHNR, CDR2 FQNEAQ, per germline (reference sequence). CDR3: CASSLSGGRADTQYF. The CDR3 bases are TGTGCCAGCAGCTTGAGCGGAGGGCGGGCAGATACGCAGTATTTT.

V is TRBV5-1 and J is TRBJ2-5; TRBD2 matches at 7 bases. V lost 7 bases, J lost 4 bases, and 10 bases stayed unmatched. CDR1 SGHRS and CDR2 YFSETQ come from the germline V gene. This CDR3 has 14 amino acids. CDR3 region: CASWVPGGPETQYF. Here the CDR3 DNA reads TGCGCCAGCTGGGTGCCGGGGGGACCAGAGACCCAGTACTTC.